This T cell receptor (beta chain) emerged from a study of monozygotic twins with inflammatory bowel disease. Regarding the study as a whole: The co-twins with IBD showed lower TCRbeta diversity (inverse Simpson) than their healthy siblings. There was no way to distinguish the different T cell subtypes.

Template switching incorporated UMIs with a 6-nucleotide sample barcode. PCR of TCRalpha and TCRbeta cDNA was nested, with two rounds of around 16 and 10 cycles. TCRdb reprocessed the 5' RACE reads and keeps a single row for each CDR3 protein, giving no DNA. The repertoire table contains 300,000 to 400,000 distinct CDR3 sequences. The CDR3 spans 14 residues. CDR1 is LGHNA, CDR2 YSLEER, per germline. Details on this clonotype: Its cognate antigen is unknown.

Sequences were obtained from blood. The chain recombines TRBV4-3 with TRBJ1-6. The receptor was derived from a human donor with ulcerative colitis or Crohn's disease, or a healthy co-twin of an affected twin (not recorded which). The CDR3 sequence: CASSQDLADSPLHF.